A single sample is the source of the 14 T cell receptor beta chains below, sequenced in a study of a mutant IDH1 vaccine in newly diagnosed glioma. Libraries were prepared by immunoSEQ multiplex PCR; TCRdb keeps only in-frame clonotypes and omits some of them. The sample includes 110,000 or so clones, about nine tenths of them seen just once. These receptors have no known antigen. Time point in this sample: week 11, during vaccination. The investigators gave 300 ug of mutant IDH1 20-mer peptide in each vaccine dose, together with topical imiquimod. The source was PBMCs, collected from a glioma patient whose treatment included an IDH1 peptide vaccine. The receptors stem from a woman aged 50 to 65 with glioma.

The J gene is TRBJ2-7, the V gene TRBV10-2; D unresolved. The CDR3 sequence is 15 residues long. Germline assignment: CDR1 WSHSY and CDR2 SAAADI. The V end was cut by 0 bases, the J end by 0 bases, with 9 bases between. CDR3: CASSESTWSSYEQYF. The CDR3, as DNA: TGCGCCAGCAGTGAGTCGACTTGGAGCTCCTACGAGCAGTACTTC.

About this clone itself: The sample contains more than one DNA sequence encoding this CDR3. This rearrangement joins TRBV5-1 to TRBJ2-5; D ambiguous. Trimming took off 4 bases at V and 0 bases at J, with 4 bases between the two ends. The CDR3 runs to 12 residues. Germline assignment: CDR1 SGHRS and CDR2 YFSETQ. The CDR3 sequence is CASSLNQETQYF. The CDR3 DNA is TGCGCCAGCAGCCTGAACCAAGAGACCCAGTACTTC.

The chain has TRBV5-1 and TRBJ2-1; possible D gene TRBD2, 5 bases. This CDR3 region has 13 residues. The germline gives CDR1 SGHRS, CDR2 YFSETQ. V was pared by 2 bases and J by 8 bases, with 11 bases between. The CDR3 is CASSFGIGYEQFF. The DNA of the CDR3 is TGCGCCAGCAGCTTCGGGATTGGGTATGAGCAGTTCTTC.

This sequence joins TRBV19 and TRBJ2-2; 10 nucleotides match TRBD1. J was trimmed by 3 bases and V by 4 bases; bases with no gene match: 8. Germline V gene lookup returns CDR1 LNHDA and CDR2 SQIVND (reference sequence). The CDR3 is 17 amino acids. CDR3 region: CASSTTPGTGDTGELFF. The CDR3 DNA is TGTGCCAGTAGTACCACTCCCGGGACAGGGGACACCGGGGAGCTGTTTTTT.

The J gene is TRBJ1-4, the V gene TRBV4-2; possibly TRBD1 for D (5 bases). The V end was cut by 4 bases, the J end by 4 bases, with 16 bases between. This CDR3 comprises 16 residues. Germline V lookup: CDR1 LGHNA, CDR2 YNFKEQ. In nucleotides, the CDR3 is TGTGCCAGCAGCCCCAGATGGGGGTTCGGTAATGAAAAACTGTTTTTT. Its protein is CASSPRWGFGNEKLFF.

The chain joins TRBV5-1 to TRBJ2-2; 8 nucleotides agree with TRBD1. The CDR3 extends over 15 amino acids. The V segment lost 7 bases and the J segment 2 bases; nucleotides outside the gene matches: 7. Germline CDR1 and CDR2: SGHRS and YFSETQ. Here the CDR3 DNA reads TGCGCCAGCCGACCGGGACAGGAAAACACCGGGGAGCTGTTTTTT. Amino acid sequence: CASRPGQENTGELFF.

V usage is TRBV7-9 and J usage is TRBJ2-2; D gene unclear. V lost 5 bases, J lost 5 bases, and 6 bases lay in between. This CDR3 contains 12 residues. CDR1 is SEHNR, CDR2 FQNEAQ, per germline (reference sequence). The CDR3 protein is CASSPETGELFF. In DNA, the CDR3 is TGTGCCAGCAGCCCCGAAACCGGGGAGCTGTTTTTT.

The chain couples TRBV5-1 to TRBJ2-1, with 13 bases lining up with TRBD2. V lost 0 bases to trimming and J lost 6 bases; unmatched junction nucleotides: 3. Germline loops: CDR1 SGHRS, CDR2 YFSETQ. There are 16 residues in the CDR3. The CDR3: CASSLVRTSGSNEQFF. The DNA for the CDR3 is TGCGCCAGCAGCTTGGTTAGGACTAGCGGGAGCAATGAGCAGTTCTTC.

This clone was detected only once. The rearrangement joins TRBV5-1 to TRBJ1-1; 11 bases are a match to TRBD1. The CDR3 contains 17 residues. Looked up from germline, CDR1 is SGHRS and CDR2 is YFSETQ. Trimming took 5 bases from V and 5 from J; bases not matched to a gene: 14. The CDR3 sequence: CASSLYKTRDRGTEAFF. The DNA of the CDR3 is TGCGCCAGCAGTTTATATAAGACCCGGGACAGGGGGACTGAAGCTTTCTTT.

This chain uses TRBV6-1 with TRBJ1-2; 9 nucleotides line up with TRBD1. The V gene's germline CDR1 is MNHNS and CDR2 SASEGT. After removal of 8 bases from V and 7 bases from J, the junction contained 14 bases not matched to a gene. CDR3 length: 15 residues. CDR3 DNA: TGTGCCAGCCAGCCTTGGACAGGGGAGGAACGTGGCTACACCTTC. As protein: CASQPWTGEERGYTF.

A few counts support this clone. The rearrangement joins TRBV5-5 to TRBJ2-2; the D gene is possibly TRBD1 (6 bases). V was shortened by 6 bases and J by 2 bases, with 14 bases between the two germline ends. The CDR3 loop spans 15 amino acids. The germline CDR1 and CDR2 sequences are SGHKS and YYEKEE (reference sequence). The CDR3 DNA follows: TGTGCCAGCACCAGGGGAAGGGTAAACACCGGGGAGCTGTTTTTT. Residues: CASTRGRVNTGELFF.

The V gene is TRBV6-5, the J gene TRBJ1-1; 9 nucleotides agree with TRBD1. Per the germline V gene, CDR1 is MNHEY and CDR2 is SVGAGI. The CDR3 is 16 residues long. V lost 4 bases to trimming and J lost 4 bases; unmatched junction nucleotides: 10. The CDR3 nucleotides read TGTGCCAGCAGTTCCCGACAGGGGGGTTTCGGCACTGAAGCTTTCTTT. Translation: CASSSRQGGFGTEAFF.

CDR3 nucleotides: TGTGCCAGCAGGGTTACAGGGCTCGGAGGGGGTTTCTTT. Protein sequence: CASRVTGLGGGFF. This chain uses TRBV2 with TRBJ1-1, with D tentatively TRBD1 (6 bases). Per germline, CDR1 SNHLY and CDR2 FYNNEI. The ends were cut back, 6 bases at V and 13 bases at J, with 21 bases in the middle. CDR3 length: 13 residues.

The J gene is TRBJ2-7, the V gene TRBV28; 8 nucleotides align to TRBD1. After removal of 3 bases from V and 6 bases from J, the junction contained 1 base not matched to a gene. This CDR3 contains 12 residues. Germline-derived CDR1 and CDR2 are MDHEN and SYDVKM. The DNA of the CDR3 is TGTGCCAGCAGTTTTGACAGGGGCGAGCAGTACTTC. It translates to CASSFDRGEQYF.